One T cell receptor beta chain is described in this entry. Its specificity is unknown. The data originate from a study of cytomegalovirus exposure and HLA in healthy donors. General observations from the study: Fewer N-insertions than the roughly 600-donor mean were reportedly shown by an Asian-associated ancestry cluster in a later analysis. TCR beta chain V- and J-gene trimming was linked, in a later analysis, to a missense variant in DCLRE1C. The authors later found most CMV-associated TCR beta chains appeared HLA-restricted. The study labeled 150 to 200 TCR beta chains cytomegalovirus-associated.

PCR involved 60 Vbeta and 13 Jbeta primers. The repertoire was sequenced with immunoSEQ multiplex PCR; TCRdb's copy has only in-frame clones and lacks some. The data contain 99,000 or so clones, around 75% of them seen just once; the ten biggest clones take up 6.9%. The CDR3 loop spans 16 amino acids. CDR1 and CDR2 from the germline V gene are LNHNV and YYDKDF (reference sequence). V lost 1 base and J 1 base, leaving 12 bases between the germline ends. Sequencing was done on a sample of PBMCs. The origin of this receptor is a man aged 25 to 40 in good health and CMV-seropositive. This chain uses TRBV15 with TRBJ2-3; D call uncertain. The CDR3, as DNA: TGTGCCACCAGCAGAGGCCCGCCTACCGGCACAGATACGCAGTATTTT. This codes for CATSRGPPTGTDTQYF.